This entry lists 26 T cell receptor beta chains sequenced from one sample in a study of blood T cells in healthy people across ages. Through a sample-barcoded 5' primer and a J-beta primer mix, a second PCR was run for roughly 6 to 11 cycles. MiXCR was run by TCRdb on the 5' RACE reads, yielding one entry per CDR3 protein. The table shows more than 900,000 distinct CDR3 sequences, with less than 25% occurring only once. These data also formed part of another study, on T cells of mothers and their children.

The sample consisted of blood. The receptor source for this set is a girl between 2 and 10 years old in good health.

This clonotype was counted a few times. This chain uses TRBV4-2 with TRBJ2-3; D might be TRBD2 (5 bases). V lost 4 bases to trimming and J lost 2 bases, with 10 bases between them. Germline V gene data show CDR1 as LGHNA and CDR2 as YNFKEQ. This CDR3 has 14 residues. DNA of the CDR3: TGTGCCAGCAGCCCCCGGACTGTCACAGATACGCAGTATTTT. Translation gives CASSPRTVTDTQYF.

This chain links TRBV10-3 with TRBJ1-4; no reliable D call. V lost 6 bases, J lost 8 bases, and 19 bases lay in between. Germline loops: CDR1 ENHRY, CDR2 SYGVKD. The CDR3 is made up of 15 amino acids. CDR3 in DNA: TGTGCCATCAGCGACCATTTGACGGTTGCGGAAAAACTGTTTTTT. As protein: CAISDHLTVAEKLFF.

The chain carries TRBV9 and TRBJ2-5; TRBD2 aligns across 10 bases. With 3 bases clipped from V and 2 bases from J, the junction kept 10 bases outside the gene matches. The CDR3 runs 17 residues. The germline V gene has CDR1 SGDLS and CDR2 YYNGEE. The CDR3 loop is CASSAAASGGGQETQYF. The CDR3, as DNA: TGTGCCAGCAGCGCAGCAGCTAGCGGGGGTGGTCAAGAGACCCAGTACTTC.

V and J are TRBV29-1 and TRBJ2-5, with a tentative D call TRBD1 (5 bases). The CDR3 totals 15 residues. Germline CDR1 and CDR2: SQVTM and ANQGSEA. Trimming took 1 base from V and 2 from J, leaving 14 bases between them. The CDR3 sequence: CSVEGLTATQETQYF. CDR3 sequence (DNA): TGCAGCGTTGAAGGATTGACAGCGACGCAAGAGACCCAGTACTTC.

This clonotype occurred many times. The CDR3 DNA sequence: TGCAGTGCTAGTATGCCAAATGGAAACACCATATATTTT. This gives the protein CSASMPNGNTIYF. The J gene is TRBJ1-3, the V gene TRBV20-1; D gene unclear. There are 13 residues in the CDR3. V was cut by 3 bases and J by 3 bases, with 9 bases left in between. Germline V CDR1 and CDR2: DFQATT, SNEGSKA (reference sequence).

This clonotype was seen only a few times. The chain employs TRBV2 and TRBJ2-1; tentatively, D is TRBD1 (6 bases). Germline V gene sequence: CDR1 SNHLY, CDR2 FYNNEI. The V gene lost 8 bases and the J gene lost 5 bases, with 13 bases spanning the gap. The CDR3 covers 13 residues. For the CDR3, the DNA is TGTGCCAGCGCGAAGGACAGAAACAATGAGCAGTTCTTC. Protein: CASAKDRNNEQFF.

The chain is built from TRBV9 and TRBJ2-3; D may match TRBD1 or TRBD2 (5 bases each). Trimming took 0 bases from V and 2 from J, leaving 10 bases between them. The CDR3 has 15 residues. Per germline, CDR1 SGDLS and CDR2 YYNGEE. CDR3 in DNA: TGTGCCAGCAGCGTAGCGGGGCTTCACACAGATACGCAGTATTTT. It specifies CASSVAGLHTDTQYF.

The rearrangement uses TRBV6-5 and TRBJ2-2, with 8 bases that match TRBD1. The CDR3 has 14 amino acids. The J segment lost 4 bases and the V segment lost 5 bases, leaving 3 bases of the junction unmatched. CDR1 and CDR2 from the germline V gene are MNHEY and SVGAGI. The CDR3 nucleotides read TGTGCCAGCAGTATCACAGGGGGCACCGGGGAGCTGTTTTTT. This translates into CASSITGGTGELFF.

This chain joins TRBV4-1 and TRBJ2-3, with D perhaps matching TRBD2 (6 bases). Germline V gene sequence: CDR1 MGHRA, CDR2 YSYEKL. The CDR3 runs to 16 residues. Trimming removed 4 bases from V and 0 bases from J, with 14 bases in between. CDR3 sequence: CASSRYWDSSTDTQYF. The DNA of the CDR3 is TGCGCCAGCAGCCGTTACTGGGACTCCAGCACAGATACGCAGTATTTT.

This rearrangement joins TRBV29-1 to TRBJ1-4; 9 bases agree with TRBD1. This CDR3 has 13 amino acids. With 7 bases clipped from V and 8 bases from J, the junction kept 8 bases outside the gene matches. Germline CDR1 and CDR2: SQVTM and ANQGSEA. The CDR3 DNA follows: TGCAGCGCTAGGACAGGGGTGGAAGAAAAACTGTTTTTT. Its protein product is CSARTGVEEKLFF.

This clonotype appeared a few times. The V call is TRBV20-1, the J call TRBJ1-1; D remains unclear. CDR3 length: 13 amino acids. CDR1 is DFQATT, CDR2 SNEGSKA, per germline (reference sequence). Trimming took off 7 bases at V and 7 bases at J, with 19 bases between the two ends. The DNA of the CDR3 is TGCAGTGTACTCCAGACCGACTCAGGTGAAGCTTTCTTT. This translates into CSVLQTDSGEAFF.

The chain links TRBV6-2 or TRBV6-3 to TRBJ1-5; D uncertain. This CDR3 spans 13 amino acids. The germline gives CDR1 MNHEY, CDR2 SVGEGT. The V and J ends lost 0 bases and 9 bases respectively, with 9 bases between them. The CDR3 loop is CASSYSRESPQHF. The DNA of the CDR3 is TGTGCCAGCAGTTACTCTCGGGAATCGCCCCAGCATTTT.

The table lists this clonotype with a few counts. This chain uses TRBV6-2 or TRBV6-3 with TRBJ2-3; TRBD1 might be the D (5 bases). In germline, CDR1 is MNHEY, CDR2 SVGEGT. The CDR3 has 16 amino acids. Trimming took off 4 bases at V and 4 bases at J, with 18 bases between the two ends. DNA for the CDR3: TGTGCCAGCAGTTCCCCCGTGGCAGGGCGACCAGATACGCAGTATTTT. Translated: CASSSPVAGRPDTQYF.

The V gene is TRBV10-3, the J gene TRBJ2-7; D is ambiguous. The V and J ends lost 0 bases and 2 bases respectively, with 11 bases between them. Per the germline V gene, CDR1 is ENHRY and CDR2 is SYGVKD. There are 15 residues in the CDR3. The CDR3 nucleotides are TGTGCCATCAGTGAGTCGAGGACGGATCCCTACGAGCAGTACTTC. It specifies CAISESRTDPYEQYF.

In its sample, this clonotype was seen a few times. The chain recombines TRBV7-6 with TRBJ2-5, with 9 bases lining up with TRBD1. The J call may be mistaken, given a closer DNA end match to TRBJ2-7. The V gene's germline CDR1 is SGHVS and CDR2 FNYEAQ. This CDR3 is 16 amino acids long. The CDR3, as DNA: TGTGCCAGCAGGACCCTGAGCCGGGACAGGGTGTACGAGCAGTACTTC. Translation gives CASRTLSRDRVYEQYF.

The J gene is TRBJ2-1, the V gene TRBV19; D is perhaps TRBD1 (6 bases). Germline assignment: CDR1 LNHDA and CDR2 SQIVND (reference sequence). Trimming took 3 bases from V and 6 from J, leaving 18 bases between them. There are 16 residues in the CDR3. CDR3 coding DNA: TGTGCCAGTAGTATCCCGGGACCCCAGGGGAGCAATGAGCAGTTCTTC. This sequence encodes CASSIPGPQGSNEQFF.

In its sample, this clonotype was seen a few times. The rearrangement joins TRBV2 to TRBJ2-5; 9 nucleotides align to TRBD2. Germline trimming cut 3 bases from V and 2 bases from J; bases unmatched to any gene: 7. Germline-derived CDR1 and CDR2 are SNHLY and FYNNEI. This CDR3 has 16 residues. The CDR3 DNA is TGTGCCAGCAGTGACGGACTAGCGTACCCTCAAGAGACCCAGTACTTC. Translated, it gives CASSDGLAYPQETQYF.

The chain is built from TRBV14 and TRBJ2-5; D might be TRBD2 (6 bases). CDR1 and CDR2 from the germline V gene are SGHDN and FVKESK. V lost 8 bases to trimming and J lost 0 bases, with 10 bases between them. The CDR3 extends over 13 amino acids. In nucleotides, the CDR3 is TGTGCCAGCGGTAGGACTAACCAAGAGACCCAGTACTTC. This gives the protein CASGRTNQETQYF.

With regard to this clonotype: A clone one base away is much larger, so this may be a read error. The chain carries TRBV11-2 and TRBJ2-1; TRBD2 agrees at 10 bases. The CDR3 covers 17 residues. CDR1 SGHAT and CDR2 FQNNGV come from the germline V gene. CDR3 amino acids: CAGSLELGLARYNEQFF. Written as DNA, the CDR3 is TGTGCCGGCAGCTTAGAGCTGGGACTAGCGCGATACAATGAGCAGTTCTTC.

The gene calls are TRBV3-1 and TRBJ1-5; D unclear. The CDR3 is 14 amino acids. The V gene's germline CDR1 is LGHDT and CDR2 YNNKEL (reference sequence). The V gene lost 0 bases and the J gene lost 12 bases, with 15 bases spanning the gap. The CDR3 coding sequence is TGTGCCAGCAGCCAAGATGAGAACGCTCCGGTCCAGCATTTT. Translating it yields CASSQDENAPVQHF.

This clonotype was counted between two and nine times. The V gene is TRBV3-1, the J gene TRBJ1-2; D ambiguous. There are 13 residues in the CDR3. CDR1 is LGHDT, CDR2 YNNKEL, per germline (reference sequence). V was clipped by 1 base and J by 8 bases, with 11 bases between them. Here the CDR3 DNA reads TGTGCCAGCAGCCAAGGTCAAATAGGCGGCTACACCTTC. Translating it yields CASSQGQIGGYTF.

The genes are TRBV5-1 and TRBJ2-6; no clear D gene. The CDR3 loop spans 17 amino acids. The germline CDR1 and CDR2 sequences are SGHRS and YFSETQ. With 0 bases removed from V and 4 bases from J, the gap between germline ends came to 14 bases. The CDR3 loop is CASSLAWGKAGANVLTF. The CDR3 DNA follows: TGCGCCAGCAGCTTGGCCTGGGGAAAGGCCGGGGCCAACGTCCTGACTTTC.

The gene calls are TRBV12-3 or TRBV12-4 and TRBJ2-2; the D gene is possibly TRBD1 (6 bases). With 7 bases removed from V and 7 bases from J, the gap between germline ends came to 16 bases. The CDR3 is 14 amino acids. CDR3 sequence: CASTKDRPVGELFF. The CDR3 bases are TGTGCCAGCACCAAAGACAGGCCTGTCGGGGAGCTGTTTTTT.

This clonotype came up a few times. The chain recombines TRBV11-2 with TRBJ2-5; D could derive from TRBD1 or TRBD2 (5 bases each). Trimming took off 5 bases at V and 4 bases at J, with 23 bases between the two ends. The CDR3 totals 17 residues. Germline V gene sequence: CDR1 SGHAT, CDR2 FQNNGV. CDR3 bases: TGTGCCAGCAGCCTACGGCCACTCGAACAGAGGGGAGAGACCCAGTACTTC. Its translation is CASSLRPLEQRGETQYF.

V usage is TRBV7-2 and J usage is TRBJ2-4; D unresolved. Germline CDR1 and CDR2: SGHTA and FQGNSA. The CDR3 spans 13 residues. With 5 bases removed from V and 7 bases from J, the gap between germline ends came to 12 bases. CDR3 region: CASSPQHSNIQYF. CDR3 DNA: TGTGCCAGCAGCCCCCAACATAGCAACATTCAGTACTTC. Supplemented by reference TRBV7-2 and TRBJ2-4, the full variable domain reads GAGVSQSPSNKVTEKGKDVELRCDPISGHTALYWYRQSLGQGLEFLIYFQGNSAPDKSGLPSDRFSAERTGGSVSTLTIQRTQQEDSAVYLCASSPQHSNIQYFGAGTRLSVL.

This clonotype has just a few counts. The V call is TRBV12-5, the J call TRBJ2-7, with 7 bases that match TRBD1. CDR1 and CDR2 (germline): LGHNT, FRNRAP. The CDR3 sequence is 16 residues long. The J segment lost 3 bases and the V segment lost 3 bases, leaving 11 bases of the junction unmatched. CDR3 protein: CASGFTGELRIYEQYF. CDR3 sequence (DNA): TGTGCTAGTGGTTTTACAGGGGAATTGCGCATCTACGAGCAGTACTTC. The variable domain in full, with the rest retrieved from reference TRBV12-5 and TRBJ2-7, is DARVTQTPRHKVTEMGQEVTMRCQPILGHNTVFWYRQTMMQGLELLAYFRNRAPLDDSGMPKDRFSAEMPDATLATLKIQPSEPRDSAVYFCASGFTGELRIYEQYFGPGTRLTVT.